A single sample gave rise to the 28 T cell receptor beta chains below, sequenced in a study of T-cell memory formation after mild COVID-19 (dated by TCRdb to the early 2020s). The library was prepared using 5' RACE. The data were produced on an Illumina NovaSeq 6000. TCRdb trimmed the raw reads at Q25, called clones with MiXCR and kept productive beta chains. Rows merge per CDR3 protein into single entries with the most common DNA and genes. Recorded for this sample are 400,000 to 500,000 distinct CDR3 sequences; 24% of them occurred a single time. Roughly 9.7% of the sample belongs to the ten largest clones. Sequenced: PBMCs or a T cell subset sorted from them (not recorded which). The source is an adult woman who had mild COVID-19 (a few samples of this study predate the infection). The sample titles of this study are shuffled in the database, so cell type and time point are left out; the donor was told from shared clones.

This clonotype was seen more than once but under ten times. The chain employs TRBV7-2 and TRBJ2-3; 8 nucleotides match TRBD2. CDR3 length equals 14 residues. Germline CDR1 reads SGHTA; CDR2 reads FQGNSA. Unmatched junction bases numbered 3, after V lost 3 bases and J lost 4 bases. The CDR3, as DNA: TGTGCCAGCAGCTTCGGGACTAGTTCAGATACGCAGTATTTT. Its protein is CASSFGTSSDTQYF.

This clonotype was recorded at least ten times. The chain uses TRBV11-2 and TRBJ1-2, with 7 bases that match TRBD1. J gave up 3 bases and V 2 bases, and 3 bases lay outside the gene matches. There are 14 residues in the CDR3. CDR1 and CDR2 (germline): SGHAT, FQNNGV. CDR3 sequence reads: CASSLLGTDYGYTF. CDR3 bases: TGTGCCAGCAGCTTACTAGGGACAGACTATGGCTACACCTTC.

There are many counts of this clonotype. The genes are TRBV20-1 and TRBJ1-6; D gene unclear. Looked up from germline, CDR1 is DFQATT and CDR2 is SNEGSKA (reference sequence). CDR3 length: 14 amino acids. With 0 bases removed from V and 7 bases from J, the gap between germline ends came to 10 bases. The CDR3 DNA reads TGCAGTGCTAGAGAGCCTCTGGTAAATTCACCCCTCCACTTT. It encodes CSAREPLVNSPLHF.

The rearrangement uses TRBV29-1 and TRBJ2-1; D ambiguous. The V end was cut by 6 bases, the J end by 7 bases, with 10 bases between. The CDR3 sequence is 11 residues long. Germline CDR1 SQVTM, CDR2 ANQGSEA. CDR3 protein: CSVMGKNEQFF. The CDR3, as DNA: TGCAGCGTGATGGGAAAAAATGAGCAGTTCTTC.

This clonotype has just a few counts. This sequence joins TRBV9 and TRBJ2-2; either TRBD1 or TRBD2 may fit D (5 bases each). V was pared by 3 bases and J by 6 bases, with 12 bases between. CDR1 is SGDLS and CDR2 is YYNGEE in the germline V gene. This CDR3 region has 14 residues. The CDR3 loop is CASSATTGPGELFF. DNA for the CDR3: TGTGCCAGCAGCGCAACAACGGGGCCCGGGGAGCTGTTTTTT.

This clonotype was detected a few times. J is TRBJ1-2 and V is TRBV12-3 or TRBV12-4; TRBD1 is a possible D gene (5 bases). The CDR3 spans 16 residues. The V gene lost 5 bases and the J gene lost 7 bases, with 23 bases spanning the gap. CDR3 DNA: TGTGCCAGCAGTCACGGAGGGGACGGCCTCTTCGGTGGCTACACCTTC. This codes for CASSHGGDGLFGGYTF.

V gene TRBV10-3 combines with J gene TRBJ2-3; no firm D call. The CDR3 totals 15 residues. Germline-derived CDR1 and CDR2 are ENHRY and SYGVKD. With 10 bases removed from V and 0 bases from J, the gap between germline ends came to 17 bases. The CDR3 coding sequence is TGTGCCACGCAGAACCCAGCAGCTAGCACAGATACGCAGTATTTT. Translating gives CATQNPAASTDTQYF.

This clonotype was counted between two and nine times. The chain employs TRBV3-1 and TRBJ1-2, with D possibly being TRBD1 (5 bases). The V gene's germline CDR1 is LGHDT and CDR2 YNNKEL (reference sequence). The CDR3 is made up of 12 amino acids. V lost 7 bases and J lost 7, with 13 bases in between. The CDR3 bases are TGTGCCAGCACTGAGGGGTTTGGTGGCTACACCTTC. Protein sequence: CASTEGFGGYTF.

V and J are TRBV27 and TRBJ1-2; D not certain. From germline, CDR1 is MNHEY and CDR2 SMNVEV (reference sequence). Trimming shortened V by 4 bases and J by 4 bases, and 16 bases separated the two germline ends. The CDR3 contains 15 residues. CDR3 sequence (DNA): TGTGCCAGCAGTTCCGAGGCGAGGCTCCTCTATGGCTACACCTTC. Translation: CASSSEARLLYGYTF.

The CDR3 region is CASSLGQFATNEKLFF. The CDR3, as DNA: TGCGCCAGCAGCTTGGGACAGTTTGCAACTAATGAAAAACTGTTTTTT. V and J are TRBV5-1 and TRBJ1-4; D may be TRBD1 (5 bases). This CDR3 comprises 16 residues. V lost 0 bases and J 0 bases, leaving 9 bases between the germline ends. Germline CDR1 SGHRS, CDR2 YFSETQ.

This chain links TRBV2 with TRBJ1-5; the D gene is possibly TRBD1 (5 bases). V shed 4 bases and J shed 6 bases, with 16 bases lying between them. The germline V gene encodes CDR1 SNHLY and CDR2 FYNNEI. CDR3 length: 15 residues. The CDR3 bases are TGTGCCAGCAGTGTTCGTGATGGGGGTGGTCAGCCCCAGCATTTT. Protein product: CASSVRDGGGQPQHF. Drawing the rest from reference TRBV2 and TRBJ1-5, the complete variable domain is EPEVTQTPSHQVTQMGQEVILRCVPISNHLYFYWYRQILGQKVEFLVSFYNNEISEKSEIFDDQFSVERPDGSNFTLKIRSTKLEDSAMYFCASSVRDGGGQPQHFGDGTRLSIL.

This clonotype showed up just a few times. CDR3 sequence reads: CASSLGLAGWDTQYF. CDR3 bases: TGTGCCAGCAGCTTGGGACTAGCGGGATGGGATACGCAGTATTTT. This sequence joins TRBV11-2 and TRBJ2-3, with 13 bases that match TRBD2. The J segment lost 6 bases and the V segment lost 3 bases, leaving 3 bases of the junction unmatched. Per the germline V gene, CDR1 is SGHAT and CDR2 is FQNNGV. The CDR3 runs to 15 residues.

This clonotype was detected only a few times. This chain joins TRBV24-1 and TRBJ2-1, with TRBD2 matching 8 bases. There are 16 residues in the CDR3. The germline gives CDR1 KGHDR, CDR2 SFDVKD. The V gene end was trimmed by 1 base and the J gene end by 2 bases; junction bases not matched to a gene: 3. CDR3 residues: CATSDLGAGAYNEQFF. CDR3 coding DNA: TGTGCCACCAGTGATTTAGGAGCGGGAGCCTACAATGAGCAGTTCTTC.

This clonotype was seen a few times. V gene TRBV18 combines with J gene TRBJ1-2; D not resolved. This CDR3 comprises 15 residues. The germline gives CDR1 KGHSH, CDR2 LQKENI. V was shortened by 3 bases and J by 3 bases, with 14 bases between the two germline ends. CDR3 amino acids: CASSPGLREDYGYTF. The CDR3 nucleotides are TGTGCCAGCTCACCTGGTCTTCGGGAGGACTATGGCTACACCTTC.

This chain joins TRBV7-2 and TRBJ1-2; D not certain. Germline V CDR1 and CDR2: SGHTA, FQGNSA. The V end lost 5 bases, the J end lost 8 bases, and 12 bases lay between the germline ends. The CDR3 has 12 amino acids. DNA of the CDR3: TGTGCCAGCAGCCCGGGAGCGAAAGGCTACACCTTC. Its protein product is CASSPGAKGYTF.

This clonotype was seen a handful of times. The CDR3 DNA reads TGTGCCAGCATCCTAGGGGGCGGCTTTAGGAATGAGCAGTTCTTC. Its translation is CASILGGGFRNEQFF. The chain combines TRBV2 with TRBJ2-1, with 7 positions matching TRBD1. Germline trimming cut 7 bases from V and 7 bases from J; bases unmatched to any gene: 13. Germline values: CDR1 SNHLY, CDR2 FYNNEI. This CDR3 has 15 amino acids.

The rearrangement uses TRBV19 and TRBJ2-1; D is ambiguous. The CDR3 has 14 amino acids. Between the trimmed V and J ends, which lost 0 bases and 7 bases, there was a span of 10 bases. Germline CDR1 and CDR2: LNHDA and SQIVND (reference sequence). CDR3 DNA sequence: TGTGCCAGTAGTATAGAGGTACGAGTAAATGAGCAGTTCTTC. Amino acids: CASSIEVRVNEQFF.

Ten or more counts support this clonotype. Written as DNA, the CDR3 is TGTGCCAGCAGCTTAGGGGGACTAGCGGGGACGCAGTTCTTC. Protein product: CASSLGGLAGTQFF. V usage is TRBV7-2 and J usage is TRBJ2-1, with 13 bases lining up with TRBD2. This CDR3 has 14 residues. V gave up 1 base and J gave up 12 bases; unmatched junction bases: 3. Per germline, CDR1 SGHTA and CDR2 FQGNSA.

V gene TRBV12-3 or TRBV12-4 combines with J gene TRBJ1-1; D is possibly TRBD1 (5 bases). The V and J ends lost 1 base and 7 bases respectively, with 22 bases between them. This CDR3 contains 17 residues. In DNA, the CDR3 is TGTGCCAGCAGTTTAGATGTCGTCGTGTTCAGGGAGGGTGAAGCTTTCTTT. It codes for CASSLDVVVFREGEAFF.

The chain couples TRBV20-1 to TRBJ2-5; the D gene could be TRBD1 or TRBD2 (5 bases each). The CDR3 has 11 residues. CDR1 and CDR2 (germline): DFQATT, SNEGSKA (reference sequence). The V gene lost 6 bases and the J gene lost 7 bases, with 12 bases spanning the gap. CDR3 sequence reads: CSARGRGTQYF. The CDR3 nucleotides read TGCAGTGCCCGGGGAAGGGGGACCCAGTACTTC.

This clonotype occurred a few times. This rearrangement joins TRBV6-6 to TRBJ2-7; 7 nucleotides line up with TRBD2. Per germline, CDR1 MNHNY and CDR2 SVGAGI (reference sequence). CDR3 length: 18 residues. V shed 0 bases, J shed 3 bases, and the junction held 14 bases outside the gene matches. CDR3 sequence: CASSYSPGLAGGSYEQYF. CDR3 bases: TGTGCCAGCAGTTACTCCCCGGGGTTAGCGGGTGGAAGCTACGAGCAGTACTTC.

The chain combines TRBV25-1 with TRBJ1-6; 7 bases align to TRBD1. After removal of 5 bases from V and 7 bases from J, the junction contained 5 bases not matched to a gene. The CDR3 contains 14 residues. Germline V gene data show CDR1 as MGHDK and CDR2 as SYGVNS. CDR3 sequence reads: CASSKRQGNSPLHF. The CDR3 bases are TGTGCCAGCAGTAAACGACAGGGCAATTCACCCCTCCACTTT.

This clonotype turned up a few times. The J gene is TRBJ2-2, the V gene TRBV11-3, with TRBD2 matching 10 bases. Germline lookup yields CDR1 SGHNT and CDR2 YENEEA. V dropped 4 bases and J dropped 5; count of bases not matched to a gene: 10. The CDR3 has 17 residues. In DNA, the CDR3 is TGTGCCAGCAGCTATTTGGGGACTAGCGACAATACCGGGGAGCTGTTTTTT. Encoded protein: CASSYLGTSDNTGELFF.

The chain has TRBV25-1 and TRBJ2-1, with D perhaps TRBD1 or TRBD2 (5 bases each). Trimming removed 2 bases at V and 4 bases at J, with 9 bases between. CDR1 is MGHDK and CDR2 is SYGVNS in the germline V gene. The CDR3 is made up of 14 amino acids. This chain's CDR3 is CASSEGTSYNEQFF. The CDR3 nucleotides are TGTGCCAGCAGTGAAGGGACCTCATACAATGAGCAGTTCTTC.

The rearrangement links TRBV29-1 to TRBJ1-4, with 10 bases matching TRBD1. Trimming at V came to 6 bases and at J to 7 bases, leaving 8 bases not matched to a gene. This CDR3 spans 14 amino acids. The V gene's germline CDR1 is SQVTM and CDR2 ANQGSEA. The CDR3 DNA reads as TGCAGCGTGGGACCCGGGACAGGGGCTGAAAAACTGTTTTTT. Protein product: CSVGPGTGAEKLFF. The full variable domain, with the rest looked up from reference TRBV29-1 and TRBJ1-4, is SAVISQKPSRDICQRGTSLTIQCQVDSQVTMMFWYRQQPGQSLTLIATANQGSEATYESGFVIDKFPISRPNLTFSTLTVSNMSPEDSSIYLCSVGPGTGAEKLFFGSGTQLSVL.

CDR3 in DNA: TGTGCCAGCTCGCCCACTAGATCTACAGATACGCAGTATTTT. Translation: CASSPTRSTDTQYF. The gene calls are TRBV18 and TRBJ2-3; tentative D call: TRBD2 (5 bases). The ends were cut back, 6 bases at V and 3 bases at J, with 13 bases in the middle. Per germline, CDR1 KGHSH and CDR2 LQKENI. This CDR3 contains 14 residues.

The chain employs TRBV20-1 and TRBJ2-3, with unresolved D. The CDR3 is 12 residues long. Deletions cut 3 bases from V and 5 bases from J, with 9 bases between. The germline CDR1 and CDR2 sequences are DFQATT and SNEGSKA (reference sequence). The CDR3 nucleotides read TGCAGTGCTAGGCTCGTGGGAGATACGCAGTATTTT. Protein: CSARLVGDTQYF.

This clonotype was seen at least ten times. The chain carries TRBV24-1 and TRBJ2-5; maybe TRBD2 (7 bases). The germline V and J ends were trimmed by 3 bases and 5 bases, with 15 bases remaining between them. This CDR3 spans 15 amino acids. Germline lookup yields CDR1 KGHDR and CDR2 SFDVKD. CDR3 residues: CATSDAGEGRETQYF. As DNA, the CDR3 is TGTGCCACCAGTGATGCAGGGGAGGGTCGGGAGACCCAGTACTTC.